This record looks at one TCR beta chain sequence and its context. Full-length variable regions came from constant-region reverse primers plus semi-nested Nested Universal Primer A PCR. TCRdb independently ran MiXCR on the 5' RACE reads; one entry per CDR3 protein. The repertoire includes some 62,000 distinct CDR3 sequences, about 31% of them detected once, and about 2.5% sits in the top ten. CDR3 length equals 18 residues. With V trimmed by 6 bases and J by 1 base, 14 bases remained unmatched. Germline assignment: CDR1 MDHEN and CDR2 SYDVKM. The source of this sequence is a female donor with breast cancer. The source material was tumor-infiltrating naive CD4+ T cells sorted from the breast tumor. The subset was: naive CD4+ T cells, CD4+CD45RA+CD25-. This chain links TRBV28 with TRBJ2-2, with TRBD2 matching 7 bases. The DNA for the CDR3 is TGTGCCAGCAGCAGACCGGGACTAAACGACCGGAACACCGGGGAGCTGTTTTTT. Amino acids: CASSRPGLNDRNTGELFF.